The 7 T cell receptor beta chains below come from one sample, sequenced in a study of human T cells and chemical hapten exposure (dated by TCRdb to about 2021). Per the publication, the time point label means: pre-sensitization, week 0. In light of the paper, this sample's treatment or condition label describes: therapeutic diphenylcyclopropenone sensitization with weekly scalp DPC. Receptors were amplified or captured by RACE. TCRdb names NextSeq 500 as the instrument used. Using fastp at Q25 and MiXCR, TCRdb reprocessed the public reads and kept productive beta chains. CDR3 protein sequences are deduplicated, and each keeps its most common genes and DNA. The sample table shows roughly 260,000 distinct CDR3 sequences, and 7% to 10% are seen once. The top ten clonotypes cover around 2.5% of the sample. The source was whole blood, collected in connection with sensitization to the hapten diphenylcyclopropenone (DPC). The receptors were sampled from a middle-aged woman with alopecia areata. Some clones in this sample may be carry-over from other donors' samples.

The table lists this clonotype with a few counts. The chain uses TRBV5-1 and TRBJ2-7; D remains ambiguous. Trimming left V 4 bases short and J 3 bases short, with 11 bases between. CDR1 is SGHRS and CDR2 is YFSETQ in the germline V gene. The CDR3 contains 13 residues. The CDR3 region has the DNA TGCGCCAGCAGCCTCCCCCGCGGCTACGAGCAGTACTTC. Translation: CASSLPRGYEQYF.

There are many counts of this clonotype. The chain is built from TRBV6-5 and TRBJ2-3, with D possibly being TRBD2 (5 bases). V was trimmed by 0 bases and J by 3 bases, leaving 7 bases between them. CDR3 length: 14 residues. Germline V gene lookup returns CDR1 MNHEY and CDR2 SVGAGI. This CDR3 reads CASSYSTGTDTQYF. CDR3 nucleotides: TGTGCCAGCAGTTACTCGACGGGAACAGATACGCAGTATTTT.

This clonotype was observed many times. The J gene is TRBJ2-1, the V gene TRBV7-9; D not resolved. CDR1 SEHNR and CDR2 FQNEAQ come from the germline V gene (reference sequence). Trimming removed 4 bases from V and 2 bases from J, with 3 bases in between. This CDR3 region has 12 residues. The CDR3 here is CASSSAYNEQFF. DNA for the CDR3: TGTGCCAGCAGCTCCGCCTACAATGAGCAGTTCTTC. Supplemented by reference TRBV7-9 and TRBJ2-1, the full variable domain reads DTGVSQNPRHKITKRGQNVTFRCDPISEHNRLYWYRQTLGQGPEFLTYFQNEAQLEKSRLLSDRFSAERPKGSFSTLEIQRTEQGDSAMYLCASSSAYNEQFFGPGTRLTVL.

The genes are TRBV29-1 and TRBJ1-1; 8 bases match TRBD1. V trimming: 4 bases; J trimming: 4 bases; junction bases outside the gene matches: 11. The CDR3 contains 15 residues. The germline gives CDR1 SQVTM, CDR2 ANQGSEA. The CDR3 DNA sequence: TGCAGCGTTGGACAAAAACAGGGGGGCGGCACTGAAGCTTTCTTT. Translated, it gives CSVGQKQGGGTEAFF.

A few counts support this clonotype. The genes are TRBV4-3 and TRBJ2-2, with TRBD2 matching over 9 bases. V was pared by 0 bases and J by 7 bases, with 3 bases of the junction left unmatched. In germline, CDR1 is LGHNA, CDR2 YSLEER. The CDR3 runs 15 residues. In nucleotides, the CDR3 is TGCGCCAGCAGCCAAGAGGCGGGAGGGCTCGGGGAGCTGTTTTTT. Translation: CASSQEAGGLGELFF.

This clonotype was found a few times. V usage is TRBV27 and J usage is TRBJ2-5; possible D gene TRBD2, 6 bases. CDR3 size: 13 residues. Germline V gives CDR1 MNHEY, CDR2 SMNVEV (reference sequence). Trimming pared 10 bases from V and 5 bases from J, leaving 17 bases between. CDR3 in amino acids: CATRGMGRETQYF. DNA for the CDR3: TGTGCCACCCGGGGGATGGGTCGGGAGACCCAGTACTTC.

This clonotype was picked up a small number of times. The chain uses TRBV11-3 and TRBJ2-3; TRBD2 matches at 8 bases. From germline, CDR1 is SGHNT and CDR2 YENEEA. Trimming took 5 bases from V and 7 from J; bases not matched to a gene: 11. This CDR3 is 15 amino acids long. Written as DNA, the CDR3 is TGTGCCAGCAGCACCGGAAGCGGGAGTCTCTATACGCAGTATTTT. Encoded protein: CASSTGSGSLYTQYF.